These T cell receptor beta chains were read from a single sample in a study of control samples from healthy donors and cancer patients. The method was immunoSEQ multiplex PCR; TCRdb's version includes in-frame clones alone and lacks a portion of them. The profile shows around 230,000 clones, about 95% of them singletons. The material sequenced was blood. These receptors came from a man between 50 and 59 years old in good health. CDR3s include the opening cysteine and the closing phenylalanine or tryptophan. Rows may omit the clone size; those that give it use once, few, many or a size class.

size | J | V | CDR3
. | TRBJ1-2 | TRBV27 | CASSPTGFDGYTF
. | TRBJ1-5 | TRBV6-4 | CASSEGESQPQHF
. | TRBJ2-1 | TRBV7-2 | CASSETKQGVFNNEQFF
. | TRBJ1-3 | TRBV28 | CASSPPQGSSGNTIYF
. | TRBJ2-2 | TRBV6-5 | CASRSGTSDSGELFF
. | TRBJ1-1 | TRBV9 | CASSVGSGGGTEAFF
. | TRBJ1-5 | TRBV19 | CASRKLTGGNQPQHF
. | TRBJ1-5 | TRBV3-1/TRBV3-2 | CASSQGGGNQPQHF
. | TRBJ1-2 | TRBV4-1 | CASSPTRGQDRNYGYTF
. | TRBJ1-5 | TRBV6-5 | CASSYGGSSNQPQHF
. | TRBJ1-3 | TRBV28 | CATNLESGNTIYF
. | TRBJ2-4 | TRBV19 | CASSIVRPDRGSLNIQYF
. | TRBJ2-5 | TRBV7-2 | CASSLMIGGETQYF
. | TRBJ2-7 | TRBV11-2 | CASSTLRGPYEQYF
once | TRBJ1-2 | TRBV6-5 | CASNWGFYTF
. | TRBJ1-2 | TRBV7-2 | CASSLSRGASGGYTF
. | TRBJ1-5 | TRBV6-1 | CASSEQGAANQPQHF
. | TRBJ2-1 | TRBV11-2 | CASSPDWDEQFF
. | TRBJ1-1 | TRBV7-9 | CASSPRTGTEAFF
. | TRBJ2-3 | TRBV4-3 | CASSQDTPGRGDTQYF
. | TRBJ1-1 | TRBV7-2 | CASSLAGGGYTEAFF
once | TRBJ1-4 | TRBV19 | CATGRPRGSTNEKLFF
. | TRBJ2-1 | TRBV3-1/TRBV3-2 | CASSQLGAPTYNEQFF
. | TRBJ2-2 | TRBV4-3 | CASSQDWASGAGELFF
once | TRBJ1-5 | TRBV10-3 | CAISESRQGVSNQPQHF
. | TRBJ1-2 | TRBV29-1 | CSVAGEDRQTSGYTF
. | TRBJ1-1 | TRBV4-3 | CASSVNPTEAFF
. | TRBJ1-6 | TRBV7-2 | CASSFRQGVYNSPLHF
. | TRBJ2-1 | TRBV6-5 | CASKVAGGTNEQFF
once | TRBJ1-5 | TRBV3-1/TRBV3-2 | CASSQDLTGLNQPQHF
. | TRBJ2-5 | TRBV27 | CAGGGAETQYF
. | TRBJ2-3 | TRBV3-1/TRBV3-2 | CASSQRQGATDTQYF
. | TRBJ1-1 | TRBV3-1/TRBV3-2 | CASSQGQLNTEAFF
once | TRBJ2-1 | TRBV6-4 | CASRGGGIDEQFF
. | TRBJ1-2 | TRBV15 | CATSTYPGQGFKDTF
. | TRBJ1-5 | TRBV19 | CASSIDPKPQHF
. | TRBJ1-1 | TRBV12-3/TRBV12-4 | CASRPFQGGAFF
. | TRBJ1-6 | TRBV4-1 | CASSQDPQLPYDLHF
. | TRBJ1-6 | TRBV23-1 | CASSLLTSHSPLHF
. | TRBJ2-7 | TRBV7-9 | CASSKGSSGTGGEQYF
once | TRBJ1-4 | TRBV28 | CASSLRGATNEKLFF
. | TRBJ2-5 | TRBV5-1 | CASSSTGTGHETQYF
. | TRBJ1-3 | TRBV7-9 | CASSSVPVRNTIYF
. | TRBJ2-3 | TRBV5-1 | CASSPGTDWLADTQYF
once | TRBJ1-2 | TRBV2 | CASSELSLAGGYTF
once | TRBJ1-2 | TRBV7-9 | CASSRPGGYGYTF
. | TRBJ2-2 | TRBV5-6 | CASSSLATGELFF
. | TRBJ2-3 | TRBV5-1 | CASSLVMVAGTDTQYF
. | TRBJ1-6 | TRBV9 | CASSVASSSYNSPLHF
. | TRBJ2-1 | TRBV3-1/TRBV3-2 | CASSSTSGGPHEQFF
few | TRBJ1-6 | TRBV6-5 | CASSYAGNNSPLHF
. | TRBJ1-6 | TRBV11-2 | CASSPGLNSPLHF
. | TRBJ1-1 | TRBV7-3 | CASSKDRVDTEAFF